This section outlines one T cell receptor beta chain sequence together with its context. Assay: immunoSEQ multiplex PCR; the TCRdb copy retains only in-frame clones and omits some. The sample yields roughly 200,000 clones, about 82% seen once. The sample is drawn from a study of blood T cell repertoires in COVID-19. Study information: The samples span acute and convalescent COVID-19 from the United States, Italy and Spain.

Germline V gives CDR1 LNHDA, CDR2 SQIVND (reference sequence). J lost 8 bases, V lost 4 bases, and 13 bases had no gene match. This CDR3 region has 16 residues. Sequences were obtained from PBMCs or T cells enriched from blood (not recorded which). This receptor was identified in a woman aged 25 to 39 who had recovered from COVID-19. The chain links TRBV19 to TRBJ2-1, with 8 positions matching TRBD1. As DNA, the CDR3 is TGTGCCAGTAGTAGAAAGACAGGGGTGTTGGGTGATGAGCAGTTCTTC. Its protein product is CASSRKTGVLGDEQFF.